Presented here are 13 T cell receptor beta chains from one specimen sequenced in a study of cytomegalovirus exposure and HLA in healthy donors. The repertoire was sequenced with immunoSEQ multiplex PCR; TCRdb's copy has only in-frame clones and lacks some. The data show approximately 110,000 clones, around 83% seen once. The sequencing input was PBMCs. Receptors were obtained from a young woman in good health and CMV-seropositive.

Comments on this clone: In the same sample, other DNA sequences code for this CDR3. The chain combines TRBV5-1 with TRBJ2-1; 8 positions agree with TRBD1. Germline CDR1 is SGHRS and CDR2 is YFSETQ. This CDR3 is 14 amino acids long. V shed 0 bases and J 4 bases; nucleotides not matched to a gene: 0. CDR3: CASSLGQGYNEQFF. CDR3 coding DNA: TGCGCCAGCAGCTTGGGACAGGGGTACAATGAGCAGTTCTTC.

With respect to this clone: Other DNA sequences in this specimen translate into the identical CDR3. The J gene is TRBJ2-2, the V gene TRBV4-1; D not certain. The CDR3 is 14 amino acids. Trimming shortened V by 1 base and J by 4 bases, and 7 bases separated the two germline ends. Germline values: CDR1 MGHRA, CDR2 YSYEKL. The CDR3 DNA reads TGCGCCAGCAGCCAAGCCCCGGGCACCGGGGAGCTGTTTTTT. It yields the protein CASSQAPGTGELFF.

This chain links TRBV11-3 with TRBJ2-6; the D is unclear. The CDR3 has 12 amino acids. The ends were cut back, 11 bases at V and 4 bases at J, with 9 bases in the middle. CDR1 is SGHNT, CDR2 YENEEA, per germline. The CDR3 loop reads CAGQSGANVLTF. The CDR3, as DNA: TGTGCCGGGCAGTCGGGGGCCAACGTCCTGACTTTC.

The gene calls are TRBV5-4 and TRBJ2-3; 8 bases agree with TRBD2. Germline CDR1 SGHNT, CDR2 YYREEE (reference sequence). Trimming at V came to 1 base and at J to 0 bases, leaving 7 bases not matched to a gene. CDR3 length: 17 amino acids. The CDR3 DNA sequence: TGTGCCAGCAGCTTGCTTTTAGCGGGAACTAGCACAGATACGCAGTATTTT. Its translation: CASSLLLAGTSTDTQYF.

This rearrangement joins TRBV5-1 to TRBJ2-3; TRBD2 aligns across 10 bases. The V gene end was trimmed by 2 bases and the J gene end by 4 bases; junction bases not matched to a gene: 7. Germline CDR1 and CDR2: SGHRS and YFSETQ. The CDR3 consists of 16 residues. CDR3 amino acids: CASSFRLAGLPDTQYF. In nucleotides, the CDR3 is TGCGCCAGCAGCTTCCGACTAGCGGGCCTCCCAGATACGCAGTATTTT.

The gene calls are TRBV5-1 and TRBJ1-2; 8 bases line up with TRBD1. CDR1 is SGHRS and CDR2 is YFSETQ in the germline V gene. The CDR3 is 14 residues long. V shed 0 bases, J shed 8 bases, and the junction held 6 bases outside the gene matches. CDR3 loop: CASSLGQGARGYTF. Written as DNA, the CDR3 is TGCGCCAGCAGCTTGGGGCAGGGGGCGCGGGGCTACACCTTC.

DNA of the CDR3: TGTGCCACTTCTAGGGGCGGGGAGATTTACGAGCAGTACTTC. This gives the protein CATSRGGEIYEQYF. This chain connects TRBV6-5 to TRBJ2-7, with a tentative D call TRBD2 (6 bases). The CDR3 consists of 14 residues. The V end was cut by 10 bases, the J end by 4 bases, with 20 bases between. Germline CDR1 is MNHEY and CDR2 is SVGAGI.

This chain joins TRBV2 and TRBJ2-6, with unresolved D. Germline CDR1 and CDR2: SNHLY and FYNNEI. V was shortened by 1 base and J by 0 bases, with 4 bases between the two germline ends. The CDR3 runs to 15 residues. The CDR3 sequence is CASSEGHSGANVLTF. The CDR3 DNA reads TGTGCCAGCAGTGAAGGACACTCTGGGGCCAACGTCCTGACTTTC.

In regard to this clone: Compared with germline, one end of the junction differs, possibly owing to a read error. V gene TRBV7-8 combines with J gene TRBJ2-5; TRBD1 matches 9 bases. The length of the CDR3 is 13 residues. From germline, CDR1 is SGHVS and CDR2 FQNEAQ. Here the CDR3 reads CASSLSRWTGVNF. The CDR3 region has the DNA TGTGCCAGCAGCTTATCGAGATGGACAGGGGTAAACTTC.

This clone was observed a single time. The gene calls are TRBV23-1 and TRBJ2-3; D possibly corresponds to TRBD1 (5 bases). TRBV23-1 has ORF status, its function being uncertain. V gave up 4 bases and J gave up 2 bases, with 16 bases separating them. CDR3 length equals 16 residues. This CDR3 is CASSRRRGLITDTQYF. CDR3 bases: TGCGCCAGCAGTCGTCGAAGGGGCCTGATCACAGATACGCAGTATTTT.

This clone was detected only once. As DNA, the CDR3 is TGTGCCAGCCCCCTGGGGACAGGGACCTCCTACGAGCAGTACTTC. It encodes CASPLGTGTSYEQYF. The chain recombines TRBV6-1 with TRBJ2-7; TRBD1 agrees at 9 bases. V trimming: 8 bases; J trimming: 0 bases; junction bases outside the gene matches: 8. This CDR3 is 15 amino acids long. The V gene's germline CDR1 is MNHNS and CDR2 SASEGT.

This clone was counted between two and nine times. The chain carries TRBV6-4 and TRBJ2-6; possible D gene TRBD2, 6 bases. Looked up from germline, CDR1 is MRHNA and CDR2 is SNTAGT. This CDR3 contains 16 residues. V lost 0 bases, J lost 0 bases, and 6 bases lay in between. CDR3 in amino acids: CASSDSGGSGANVLTF. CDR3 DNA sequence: TGTGCCAGCAGTGACTCCGGGGGCTCTGGGGCCAACGTCCTGACTTTC.

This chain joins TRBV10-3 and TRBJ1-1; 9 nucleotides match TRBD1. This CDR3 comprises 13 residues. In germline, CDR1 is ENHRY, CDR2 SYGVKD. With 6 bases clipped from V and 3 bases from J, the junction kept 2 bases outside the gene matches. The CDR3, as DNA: TGTGCCATCAGGGGACAGGGCGACACTGAAGCTTTCTTT. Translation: CAIRGQGDTEAFF.